The source of this T cell receptor beta chain is a study of cytomegalovirus exposure and HLA in healthy donors. Primers for the PCR totalled 60 Vbeta and 13 Jbeta. Some clones are missing from TCRdb's copy, which holds only in-frame ones; the method was immunoSEQ multiplex PCR. The data contain 150,000 to 200,000 clones, 70% to 90% of them seen just once; the ten biggest clones take up under 2.5%. CDR1 is MNHEY and CDR2 is SMNVEV in the germline V gene (reference sequence). V lost 5 bases, J lost 3 bases, and 6 bases stayed unmatched. There are 14 residues in the CDR3. Each of the donors was a healthy bone marrow donor. General study results and limits: The authors later found TCR association rates varying by HLA locus, with DRB1 most and HLA-C fewest.

On this clone itself: Its specificity is not known.

The V and J genes are TRBV27 and TRBJ1-2, with 7 bases lining up with TRBD1. The TCR sequence derives from a woman under 30 in good health and CMV-seronegative. The specimen sequenced was PBMCs. CDR3 coding DNA: TGTGCCAGCAGTGTCGACAGGGAGCACTATGGCTACACCTTC. The encoded protein is CASSVDREHYGYTF.